This T cell receptor (beta chain) was recovered during a study of blood T cell repertoires in COVID-19. Profiling relied on immunoSEQ multiplex PCR, and the TCRdb table lists in-frame clones only, not all of them. The sample lists fewer than 250,000 clones; just over 85% were seen once. Germline CDR1 reads LNHDA; CDR2 reads SQIVND (reference sequence). This CDR3 region has 15 residues. V lost 7 bases to trimming and J lost 7 bases; unmatched junction nucleotides: 11. Grouping used clinical history reported by participants in a survey and questionnaire. Sequencing input: PBMCs or T cells enriched from blood (not recorded which). This receptor was identified in a woman between 50 and 59 years old with acute COVID-19. This chain links TRBV19 with TRBJ2-1, with 9 bases that match TRBD1. The CDR3 bases are TGTGCCAGTACCTCCCCGGACAGGGGCTCTAATGAGCAGTTCTTC. Its protein is CASTSPDRGSNEQFF. The entire variable domain, with the rest obtained from reference TRBV19 and TRBJ2-1, is as follows: DGGITQSPKYLFRKEGQNVTLSCEQNLNHDAMYWYRQDPGQGLRLIYYSQIVNDFQKGDIAEGYSVSREKKESFPLTVTSAQKNPTAFYLCASTSPDRGSNEQFFGPGTRLTVL.